This T cell receptor (beta chain) is from a study of regulatory T cells in long-lasting Graves disease. This clonotype was counted at least ten times. The time point was: newly diagnosed GD, antithyroid drugs for less than 3 months. RNA from PBMCs was the source of the TCR library. V was clipped by 5 bases and J by 5 bases; unmatched bases: 7. Germline V lookup: CDR1 SGHAT, CDR2 FQNNGV. The CDR3 contains 15 residues. Library construction for TCR beta used iRepertoire HTBI primers and Arm-PCR of CDR3 regions. TCRdb reanalysed the multiplex PCR reads using MiXCR and keeps one entry per CDR3 protein. The table has roughly 610,000 distinct CDR3 sequences, more than 15% seen once. These sequences were also reported in another study, on T cells in Graves' hyperthyroidism and ophthalmopathy. This second study says: Blood also contained most expanded thyroid clonotypes above 0.001.

The chain carries TRBV11-2 and TRBJ2-2, with TRBD1 matching over 8 bases. The TCR sequence derives from a man aged 18 to 35 with Graves disease. This specimen consisted of peripheral blood mononuclear cells (PBMCs), obtained at new diagnosis, from a patient treated with antithyroid drugs. In DNA form, the CDR3 reads TGTGCCAGCAGCGGCCTCAGGGGGCCGACCGGGGAGCTGTTTTTT. Encoded protein: CASSGLRGPTGELFF.